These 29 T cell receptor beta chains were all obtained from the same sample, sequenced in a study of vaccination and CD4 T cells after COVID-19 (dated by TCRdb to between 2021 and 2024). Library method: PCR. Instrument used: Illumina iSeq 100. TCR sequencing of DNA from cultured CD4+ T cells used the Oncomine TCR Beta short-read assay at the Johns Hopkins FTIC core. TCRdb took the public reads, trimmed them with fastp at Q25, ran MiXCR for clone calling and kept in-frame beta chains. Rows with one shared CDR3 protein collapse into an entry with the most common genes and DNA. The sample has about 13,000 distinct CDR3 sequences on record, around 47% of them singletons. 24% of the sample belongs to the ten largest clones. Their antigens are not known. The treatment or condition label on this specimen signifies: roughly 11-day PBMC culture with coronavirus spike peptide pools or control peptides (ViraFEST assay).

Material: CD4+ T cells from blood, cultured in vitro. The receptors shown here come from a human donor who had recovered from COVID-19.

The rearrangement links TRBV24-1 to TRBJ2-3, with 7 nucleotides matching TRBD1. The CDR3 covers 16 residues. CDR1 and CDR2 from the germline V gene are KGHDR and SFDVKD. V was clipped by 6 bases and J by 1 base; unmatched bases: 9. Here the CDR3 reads CATSQHRGSGTDTQYF. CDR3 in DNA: TGTGCCACCAGTCAACACAGGGGTTCGGGCACAGATACGCAGTATTTT.

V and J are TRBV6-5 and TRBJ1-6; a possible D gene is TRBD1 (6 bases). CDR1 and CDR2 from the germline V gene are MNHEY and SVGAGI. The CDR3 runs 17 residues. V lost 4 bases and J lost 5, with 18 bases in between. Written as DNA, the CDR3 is TGTGCCAGCAGTTCCGTCCGGGGGCAGGGGAATAATTCACCCCTCCACTTT. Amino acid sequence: CASSSVRGQGNNSPLHF.

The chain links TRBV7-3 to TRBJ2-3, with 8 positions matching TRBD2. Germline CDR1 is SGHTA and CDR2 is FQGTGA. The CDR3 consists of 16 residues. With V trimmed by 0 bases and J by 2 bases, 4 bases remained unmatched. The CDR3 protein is CASSLTGGGYTDTQYF. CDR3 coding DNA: TGTGCCAGCAGCTTAACCGGCGGGGGGTACACAGATACGCAGTATTTT.

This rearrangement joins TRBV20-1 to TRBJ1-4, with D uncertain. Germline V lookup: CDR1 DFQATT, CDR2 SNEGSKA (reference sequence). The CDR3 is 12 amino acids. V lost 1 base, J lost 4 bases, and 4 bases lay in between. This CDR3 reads CSARGSNEKLFF. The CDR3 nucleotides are TGCAGTGCTAGAGGGAGTAATGAAAAACTGTTTTTT.

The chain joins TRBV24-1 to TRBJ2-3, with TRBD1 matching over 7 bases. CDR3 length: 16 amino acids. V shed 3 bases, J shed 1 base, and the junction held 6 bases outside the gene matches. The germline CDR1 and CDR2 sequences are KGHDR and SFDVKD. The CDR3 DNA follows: TGTGCCACCAGTGATCCTGGTACAGGGGGCACAGATACGCAGTATTTT. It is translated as CATSDPGTGGTDTQYF.

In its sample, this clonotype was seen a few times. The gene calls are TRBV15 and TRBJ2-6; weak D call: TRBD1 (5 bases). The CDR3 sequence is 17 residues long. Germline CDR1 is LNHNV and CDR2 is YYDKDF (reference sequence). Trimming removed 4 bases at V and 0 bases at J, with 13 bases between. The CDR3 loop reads CATSKVQGPSGANVLTF. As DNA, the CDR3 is TGTGCCACCAGCAAGGTGCAGGGCCCCTCTGGGGCCAACGTCCTGACTTTC.

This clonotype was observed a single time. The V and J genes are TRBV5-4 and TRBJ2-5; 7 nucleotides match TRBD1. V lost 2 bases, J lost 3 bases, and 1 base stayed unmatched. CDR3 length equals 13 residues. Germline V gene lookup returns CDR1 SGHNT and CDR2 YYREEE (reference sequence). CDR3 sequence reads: CASSFGTEETQYF. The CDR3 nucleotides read TGTGCCAGCAGCTTTGGGACAGAAGAGACCCAGTACTTC.

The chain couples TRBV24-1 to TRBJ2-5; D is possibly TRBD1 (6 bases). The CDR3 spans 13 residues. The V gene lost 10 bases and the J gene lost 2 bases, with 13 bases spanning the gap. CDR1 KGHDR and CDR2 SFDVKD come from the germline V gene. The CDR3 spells CATSPGQQETQYF. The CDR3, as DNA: TGTGCCACGAGCCCCGGACAGCAAGAGACCCAGTACTTC.

The CDR3 loop reads CASSQDQGTGANVLTF. The CDR3 DNA is TGCGCCAGCAGCCAAGATCAGGGCACTGGGGCCAACGTCCTGACTTTC. This chain connects TRBV4-3 to TRBJ2-6, with D maybe TRBD1 (5 bases). Trimming pared 0 bases from V and 2 bases from J, leaving 8 bases between. Germline values: CDR1 LGHNA, CDR2 YSLEER. The CDR3 is 16 amino acids.

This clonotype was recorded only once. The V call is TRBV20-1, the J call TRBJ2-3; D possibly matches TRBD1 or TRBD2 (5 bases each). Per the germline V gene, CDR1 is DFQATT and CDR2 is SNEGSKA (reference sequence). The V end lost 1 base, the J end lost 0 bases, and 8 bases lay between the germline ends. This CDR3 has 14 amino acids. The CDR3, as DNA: TGCAGTGCTAGAGCAGGGACCAGCACAGATACGCAGTATTTT. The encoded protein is CSARAGTSTDTQYF.

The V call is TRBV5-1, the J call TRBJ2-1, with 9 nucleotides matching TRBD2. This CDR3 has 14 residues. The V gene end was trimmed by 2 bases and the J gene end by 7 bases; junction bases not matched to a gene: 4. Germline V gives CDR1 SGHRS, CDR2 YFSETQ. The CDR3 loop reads CASSFISGSNEQFF. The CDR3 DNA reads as TGCGCCAGCAGCTTCATTAGCGGGAGTAATGAGCAGTTCTTC.

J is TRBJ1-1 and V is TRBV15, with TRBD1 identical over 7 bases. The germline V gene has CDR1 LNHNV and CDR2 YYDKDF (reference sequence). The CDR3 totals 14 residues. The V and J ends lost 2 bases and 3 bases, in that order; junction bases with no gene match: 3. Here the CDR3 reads CATSRSGQDTEAFF. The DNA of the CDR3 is TGTGCCACCAGCAGAAGCGGACAGGACACTGAAGCTTTCTTT.

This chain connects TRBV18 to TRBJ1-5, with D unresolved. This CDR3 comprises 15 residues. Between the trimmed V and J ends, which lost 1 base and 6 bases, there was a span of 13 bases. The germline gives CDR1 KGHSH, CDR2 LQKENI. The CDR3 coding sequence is TGTGCCAGCTCACCACAGGGCAGCACCGTTCAGCCCCAGCATTTT. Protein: CASSPQGSTVQPQHF.

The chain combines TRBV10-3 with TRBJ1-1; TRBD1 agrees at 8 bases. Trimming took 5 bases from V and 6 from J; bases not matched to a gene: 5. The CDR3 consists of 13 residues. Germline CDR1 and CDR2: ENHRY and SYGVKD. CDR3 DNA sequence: TGTGCCATCAGTCCAGGGGGCGAATCTGAAGCTTTCTTT. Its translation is CAISPGGESEAFF.

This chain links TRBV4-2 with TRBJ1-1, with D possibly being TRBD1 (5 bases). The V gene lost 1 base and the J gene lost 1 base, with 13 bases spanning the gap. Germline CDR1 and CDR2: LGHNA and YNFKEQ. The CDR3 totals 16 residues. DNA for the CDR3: TGTGCCAGCAGCCAAGGCCCAGGGCCTTCGAACACTGAAGCTTTCTTT. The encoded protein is CASSQGPGPSNTEAFF.

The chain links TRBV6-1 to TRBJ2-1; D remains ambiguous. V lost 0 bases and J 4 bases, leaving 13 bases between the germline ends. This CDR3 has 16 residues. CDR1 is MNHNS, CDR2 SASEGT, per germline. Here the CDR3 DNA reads TGTGCCAGCAGTGAAGCGGGTTCGATTCTATACAATGAGCAGTTCTTC. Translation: CASSEAGSILYNEQFF.

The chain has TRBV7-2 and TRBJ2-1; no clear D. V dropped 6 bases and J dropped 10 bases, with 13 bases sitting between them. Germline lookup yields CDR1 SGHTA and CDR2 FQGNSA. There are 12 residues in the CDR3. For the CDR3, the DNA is TGTGCCAGCAGACCAGGACCGGCAGAGCAGTTCTTC. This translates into CASRPGPAEQFF.

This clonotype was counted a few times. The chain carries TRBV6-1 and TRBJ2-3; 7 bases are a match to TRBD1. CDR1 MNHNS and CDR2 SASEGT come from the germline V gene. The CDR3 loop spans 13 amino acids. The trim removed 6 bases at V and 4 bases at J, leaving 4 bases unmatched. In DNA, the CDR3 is TGTGCCAGCAGCCGAAGGGGGCCAGATACGCAGTATTTT. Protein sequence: CASSRRGPDTQYF.

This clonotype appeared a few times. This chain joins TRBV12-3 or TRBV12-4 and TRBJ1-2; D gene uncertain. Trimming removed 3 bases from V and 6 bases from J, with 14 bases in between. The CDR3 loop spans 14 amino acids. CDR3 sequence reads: CASSFNQGYHGYTF. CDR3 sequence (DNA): TGTGCCAGCAGTTTTAATCAAGGGTACCATGGCTACACCTTC.

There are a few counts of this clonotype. DNA for the CDR3: TGTGCCAGCACCCCCGGGACAGGGGGGTATGGCTACACCTTC. Its protein is CASTPGTGGYGYTF. The gene calls are TRBV6-1 and TRBJ1-2; 11 positions agree with TRBD1. This CDR3 is built from 14 residues. The J segment lost 5 bases and the V segment lost 7 bases, leaving 6 bases of the junction unmatched. Germline CDR1 MNHNS, CDR2 SASEGT.

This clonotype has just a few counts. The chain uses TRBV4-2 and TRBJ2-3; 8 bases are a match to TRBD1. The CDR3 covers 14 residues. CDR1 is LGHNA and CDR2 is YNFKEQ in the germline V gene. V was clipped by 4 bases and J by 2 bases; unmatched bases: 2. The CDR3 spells CASSPDRATDTQYF. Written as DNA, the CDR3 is TGTGCCAGCAGCCCGGACAGGGCCACAGATACGCAGTATTTT.

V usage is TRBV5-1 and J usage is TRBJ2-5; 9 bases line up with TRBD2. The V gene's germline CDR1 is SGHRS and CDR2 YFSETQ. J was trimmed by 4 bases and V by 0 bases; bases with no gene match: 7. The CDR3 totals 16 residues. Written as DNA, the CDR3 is TGCGCCAGCAGCTTGGGCCCAGCGGGGGGTGGAGAGACCCAGTACTTC. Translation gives CASSLGPAGGGETQYF.

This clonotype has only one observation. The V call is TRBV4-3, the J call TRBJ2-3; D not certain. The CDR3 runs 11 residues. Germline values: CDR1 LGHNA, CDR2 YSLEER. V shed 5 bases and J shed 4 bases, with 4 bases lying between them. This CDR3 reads CASSFSDTQYF. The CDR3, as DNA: TGCGCCAGCAGCTTCTCAGATACGCAGTATTTT.

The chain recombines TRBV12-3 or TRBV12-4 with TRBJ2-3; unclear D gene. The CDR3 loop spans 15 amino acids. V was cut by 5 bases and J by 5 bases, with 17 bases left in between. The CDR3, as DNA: TGTGCCAGCAGTCCGACCGTTGATCGTGGAGATACGCAGTATTTT. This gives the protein CASSPTVDRGDTQYF.

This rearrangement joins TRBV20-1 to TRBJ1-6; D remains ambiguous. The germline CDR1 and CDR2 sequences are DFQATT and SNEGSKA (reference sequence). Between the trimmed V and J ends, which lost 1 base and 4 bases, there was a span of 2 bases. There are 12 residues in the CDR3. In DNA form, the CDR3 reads TGCAGTGCTAGAGGTTATAATTCACCCCTCCACTTT. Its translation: CSARGYNSPLHF.

DNA for the CDR3: TGTGCCAGTAGTATAGCTACGTTCGGGACAGGGGGCAATCAGCCCCAGCATTTT. Translation gives CASSIATFGTGGNQPQHF. The rearrangement joins TRBV19 to TRBJ1-5; 10 nucleotides align to TRBD1. V shed 1 base and J 2 bases; nucleotides not matched to a gene: 8. The CDR3 consists of 18 residues. Germline V CDR1 and CDR2: LNHDA, SQIVND (reference sequence).

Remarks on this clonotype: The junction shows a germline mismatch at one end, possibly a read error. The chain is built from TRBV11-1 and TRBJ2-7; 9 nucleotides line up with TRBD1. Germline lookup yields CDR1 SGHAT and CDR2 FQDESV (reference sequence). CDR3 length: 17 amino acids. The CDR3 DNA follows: TGCGCCAGCAGCCAAGTGGGTCGAGGACAGGGGAGGAACGAGCAGTACTTC. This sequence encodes CASSQVGRGQGRNEQYF.

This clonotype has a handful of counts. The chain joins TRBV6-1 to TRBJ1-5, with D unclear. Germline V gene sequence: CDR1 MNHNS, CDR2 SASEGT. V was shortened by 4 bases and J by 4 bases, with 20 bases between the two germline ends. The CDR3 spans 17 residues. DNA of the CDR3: TGTGCCAGCAGTGCACCTCTTCAGCAGGCCCCTAATCAGCCCCAGCATTTT. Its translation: CASSAPLQQAPNQPQHF.

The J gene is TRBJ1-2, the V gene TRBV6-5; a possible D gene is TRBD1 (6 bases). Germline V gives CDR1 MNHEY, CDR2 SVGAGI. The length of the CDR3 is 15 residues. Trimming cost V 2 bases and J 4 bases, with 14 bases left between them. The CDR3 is CASSYGPDRSYGYTF. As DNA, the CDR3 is TGTGCCAGCAGTTACGGCCCGGACAGAAGCTATGGCTACACCTTC.